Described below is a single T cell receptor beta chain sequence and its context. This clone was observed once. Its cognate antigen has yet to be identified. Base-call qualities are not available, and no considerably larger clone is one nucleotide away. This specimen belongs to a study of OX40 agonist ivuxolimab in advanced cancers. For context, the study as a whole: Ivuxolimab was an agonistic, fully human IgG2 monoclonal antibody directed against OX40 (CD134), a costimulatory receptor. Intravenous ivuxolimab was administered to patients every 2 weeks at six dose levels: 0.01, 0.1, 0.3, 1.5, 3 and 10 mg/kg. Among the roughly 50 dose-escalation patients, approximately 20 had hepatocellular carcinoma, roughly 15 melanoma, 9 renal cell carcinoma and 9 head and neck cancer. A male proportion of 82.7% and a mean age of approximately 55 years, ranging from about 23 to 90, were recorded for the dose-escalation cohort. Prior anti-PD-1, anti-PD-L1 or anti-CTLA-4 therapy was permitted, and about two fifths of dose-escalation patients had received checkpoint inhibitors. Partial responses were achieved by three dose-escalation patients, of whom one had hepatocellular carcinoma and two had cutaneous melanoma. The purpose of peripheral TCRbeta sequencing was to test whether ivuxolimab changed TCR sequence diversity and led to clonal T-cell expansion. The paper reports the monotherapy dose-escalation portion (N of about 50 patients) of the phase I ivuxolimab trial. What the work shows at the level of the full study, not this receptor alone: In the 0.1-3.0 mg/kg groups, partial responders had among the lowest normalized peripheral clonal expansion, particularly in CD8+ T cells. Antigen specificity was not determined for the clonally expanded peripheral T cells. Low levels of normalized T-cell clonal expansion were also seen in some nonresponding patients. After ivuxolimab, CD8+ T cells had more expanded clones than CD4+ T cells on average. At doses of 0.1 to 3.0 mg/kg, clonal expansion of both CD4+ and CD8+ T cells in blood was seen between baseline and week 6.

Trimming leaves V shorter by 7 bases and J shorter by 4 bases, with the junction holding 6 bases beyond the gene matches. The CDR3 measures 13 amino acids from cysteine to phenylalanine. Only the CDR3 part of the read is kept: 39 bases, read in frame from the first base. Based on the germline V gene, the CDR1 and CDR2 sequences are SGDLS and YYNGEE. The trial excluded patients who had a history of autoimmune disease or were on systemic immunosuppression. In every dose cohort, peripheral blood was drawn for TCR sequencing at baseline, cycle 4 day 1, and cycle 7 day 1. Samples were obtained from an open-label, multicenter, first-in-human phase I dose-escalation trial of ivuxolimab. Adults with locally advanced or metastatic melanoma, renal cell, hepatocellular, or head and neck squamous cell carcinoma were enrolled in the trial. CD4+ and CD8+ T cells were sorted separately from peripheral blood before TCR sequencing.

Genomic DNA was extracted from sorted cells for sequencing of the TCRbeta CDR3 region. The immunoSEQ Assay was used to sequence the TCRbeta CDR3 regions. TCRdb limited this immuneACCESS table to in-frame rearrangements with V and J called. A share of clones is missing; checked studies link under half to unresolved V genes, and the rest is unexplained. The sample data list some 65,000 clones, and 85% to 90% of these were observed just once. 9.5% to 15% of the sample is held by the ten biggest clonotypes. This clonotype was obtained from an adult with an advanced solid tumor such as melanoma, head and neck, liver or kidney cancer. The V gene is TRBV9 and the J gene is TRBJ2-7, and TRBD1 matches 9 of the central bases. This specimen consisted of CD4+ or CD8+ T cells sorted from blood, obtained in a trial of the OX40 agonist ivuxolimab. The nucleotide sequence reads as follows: TGTGCCAGCGCGCCAGGACAGGGGTACGAGCAGTACTTC. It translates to CASAPGQGYEQYF.